The present T cell receptor beta chain was sequenced within a study of T cell responses to AZD1222 COVID-19 vaccine. Findings and caveats of the study: Spike-specific TCR breadth and depth rose after two AZD1222 doses. No day 14 peak samples; only post-peak repertoires were characterized. Distributed over spike, vaccine-associated CD4 TCRs predominated at 160-218 and 743-854.

The assay was immunoSEQ multiplex PCR, and TCRdb's table has in-frame clones only and misses some. The sample includes around 110,000 clones, 75% to 90% of them seen just once. As regards this clone: What it binds is unknown.

Germline CDR1 SGHRS, CDR2 YFSETQ. This CDR3 has 19 amino acids. The V end lost 0 bases, the J end lost 5 bases, and 23 bases lay between the germline ends. The rearrangement uses TRBV5-1 and TRBJ1-4; weak D call: TRBD1 (6 bases). The specimen comprised peripheral blood, sampled on day 0 of MenACWY control vaccination. The sequence was collected from an adult in good health. This CDR3 is CASSLVPRLQARGNEKLFF. Here the CDR3 DNA reads TGCGCCAGCAGCTTGGTCCCCCGGTTACAGGCGAGGGGGAATGAAAAACTGTTTTTT.